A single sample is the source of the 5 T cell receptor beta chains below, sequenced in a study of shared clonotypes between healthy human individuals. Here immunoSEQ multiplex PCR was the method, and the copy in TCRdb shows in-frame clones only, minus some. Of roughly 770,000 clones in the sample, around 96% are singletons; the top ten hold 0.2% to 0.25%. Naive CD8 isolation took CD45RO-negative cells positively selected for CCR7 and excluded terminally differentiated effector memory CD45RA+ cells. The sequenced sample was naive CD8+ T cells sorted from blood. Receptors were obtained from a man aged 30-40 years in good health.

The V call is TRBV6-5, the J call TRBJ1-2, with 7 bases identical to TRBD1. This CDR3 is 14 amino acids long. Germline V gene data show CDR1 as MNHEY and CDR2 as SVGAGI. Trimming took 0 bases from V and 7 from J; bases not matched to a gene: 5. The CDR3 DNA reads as TGTGCCAGCAGTTACTCCGCGACAGGGCGTGGCTACACCTTC. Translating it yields CASSYSATGRGYTF.

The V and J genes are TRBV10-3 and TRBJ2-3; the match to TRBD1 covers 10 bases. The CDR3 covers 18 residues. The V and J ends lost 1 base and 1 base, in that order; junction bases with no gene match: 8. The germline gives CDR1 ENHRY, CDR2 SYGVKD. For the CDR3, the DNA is TGTGCCATCAGTGAGTGGGGGACAGGGGCGAAGGGCACAGATACGCAGTATTTT. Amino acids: CAISEWGTGAKGTDTQYF.

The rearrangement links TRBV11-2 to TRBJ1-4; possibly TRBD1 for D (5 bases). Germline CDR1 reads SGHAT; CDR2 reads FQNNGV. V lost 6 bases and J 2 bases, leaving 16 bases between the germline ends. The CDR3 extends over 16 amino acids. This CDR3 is CASRALEGLTNEKLFF. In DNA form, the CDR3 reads TGTGCCAGCAGAGCCCTAGAGGGGTTGACTAATGAAAAACTGTTTTTT.

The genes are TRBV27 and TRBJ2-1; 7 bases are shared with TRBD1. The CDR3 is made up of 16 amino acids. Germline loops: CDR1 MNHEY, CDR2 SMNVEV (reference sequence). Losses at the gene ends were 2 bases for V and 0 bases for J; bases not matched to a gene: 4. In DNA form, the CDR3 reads TGTGCCAGCAGTTTAGACAGGGAAAGCTCCTACAATGAGCAGTTCTTC. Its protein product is CASSLDRESSYNEQFF.

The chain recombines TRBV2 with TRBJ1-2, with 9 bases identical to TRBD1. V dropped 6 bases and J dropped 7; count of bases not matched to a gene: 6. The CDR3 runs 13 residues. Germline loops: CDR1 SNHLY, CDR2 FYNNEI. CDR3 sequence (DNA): TGTGCCAGCAGAGACAGGGGGACGTTTGGCTACACCTTC. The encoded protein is CASRDRGTFGYTF.